The following is a T cell receptor (beta chain) sequence with its context. The CDR3 length is 13 residues. V dropped 6 bases and J dropped 4 bases, with 13 bases sitting between them. Authors' analysis steps: Amplification with reference gene primers provided the estimates of nucleated cell counts. Repertoires were generated with immunoSEQ multiplex PCR, while TCRdb's copy carries only in-frame clones and drops some. V and J calls and clone size are as listed in that table; D and trimming were resolved from the DNA. This sample carries some 76,000 clones, 80% to 90% of them seen once, and the ten largest clones take around a sixth. This entry comes from a study of blood T cell repertoires in COVID-19. Study context: The origin of the acute and convalescent COVID-19 samples was the United States, Italy and Spain. Nucleic acid was either cDNA or gDNA, and it came from T cells, B-cell-depleted T cells, or PBMCs.

This clonotype was obtained from an elderly man in a cohort sampled during active COVID-19. The rearrangement links TRBV12-3 or TRBV12-4 to TRBJ2-7; no firm D call. The sequenced material came from peripheral blood. CDR3 DNA: TGTGCCAGCAGAGACGGTCGAGGTTACGAGCAGTACTTC. Translated: CASRDGRGYEQYF.